The TCR beta chain described here comes from a study of blood T cell repertoires in COVID-19. Enrolled through a virtual design, the participants were between roughly 18 and 95 years of age and came from under 25 US areas. The germline V gene has CDR1 WSHSY and CDR2 SAAADI. V was shortened by 6 bases and J by 8 bases, with 13 bases between the two germline ends. CDR3 length equals 12 residues. Original processing notes: From reference gene primer amplification, estimates of nucleated cell counts were derived. The assay was immunoSEQ multiplex PCR, and TCRdb's table has in-frame clones only and misses some. The DNA was the basis for D and trimming; V, J and clone size are from that table. The data show under 350,000 clones, 90% seen once.

The chain uses TRBV10-2 and TRBJ1-1; D not certain. The sequence derives from a man aged 60 to 69 who had recovered from COVID-19. Sequenced material: PBMCs or T cells enriched from blood (not recorded which). This CDR3 reads CASRSPSSEAFF. The CDR3 region has the DNA TGCGCCAGCAGGAGCCCATCGTCCGAAGCTTTCTTT.